These 12 T cell receptor beta chains originate from one sample sequenced in a study of blood T cells in healthy people across ages. For the second PCR, which ran for 7 to 11 cycles, a sample-barcoded 5' primer and a J-beta primer mix were used. TCRdb re-analysed the 5' RACE reads in MiXCR, keeping a single row per CDR3 protein. Here the sample spans about 580,000 distinct CDR3 sequences, around half being singletons. The sample taken for sequencing was blood. The source of these receptors is a man older than 75 in good health.

To note about this clonotype: The junction differs from germline at one of its ends, possibly a read error. This rearrangement joins TRBV28 to TRBJ1-5; D may be TRBD1 (5 bases). The CDR3 consists of 16 residues. Germline-derived CDR1 and CDR2 are MDHEN and SYDVKM. CDR3 region: CASSFMDIPSNQSQHF. In nucleotides, the CDR3 is TGTGCCAGCAGTTTTATGGACATCCCAAGCAATCAGTCCCAGCATTTT.

CDR3 residues: CASRTTAGAGIYGYTF. The CDR3 region has the DNA TGTGCCAGCAGGACAACGGCCGGGGCCGGGATTTATGGCTACACCTTC. The chain uses TRBV27 and TRBJ1-2; D may be TRBD1 (5 bases). CDR3 length: 16 residues. The V and J ends lost 6 bases and 5 bases respectively, with 22 bases between them. Per the germline V gene, CDR1 is MNHEY and CDR2 is SMNVEV (reference sequence).

This clonotype was seen a few times. The V gene is TRBV20-1, the J gene TRBJ2-7; no reliable D call. V was trimmed by 3 bases and J by 1 base, leaving 7 bases between them. The germline V gene encodes CDR1 DFQATT and CDR2 SNEGSKA (reference sequence). This CDR3 is built from 12 residues. The CDR3 bases are TGCAGTGCTAGCACAGCGTCCTACGAGCAGTACTTC. Its protein is CSASTASYEQYF.

The J gene is TRBJ2-1, the V gene TRBV9; 11 nucleotides match TRBD2. The germline gives CDR1 SGDLS, CDR2 YYNGEE. V lost 2 bases to trimming and J lost 4 bases; unmatched junction nucleotides: 2. The CDR3 is 15 residues long. This chain's CDR3 is CASSVGTSGYNEQFF. The CDR3 region has the DNA TGTGCCAGCAGCGTCGGGACTAGCGGATACAATGAGCAGTTCTTC.

The chain links TRBV25-1 to TRBJ1-1, with 9 bases that match TRBD1. V trimming: 6 bases; J trimming: 3 bases; junction bases outside the gene matches: 11. The CDR3 runs to 16 residues. CDR1 and CDR2 from the germline V gene are MGHDK and SYGVNS. CDR3 DNA: TGTGCCAGCAGCCCCGCCCCGGGACAGGGTTACACTGAAGCTTTCTTT. This codes for CASSPAPGQGYTEAFF. The full variable domain, rest sourced from reference TRBV25-1 and TRBJ1-1, is EADIYQTPRYLVIGTGKKITLECSQTMGHDKMYWYQQDPGMELHLIHYSYGVNSTEKGDLSSESTVSRIRTEHFPLTLESARPSHTSQYLCASSPAPGQGYTEAFFGQGTRLTVV.

The V gene is TRBV27, the J gene TRBJ2-5; 7 bases are a match to TRBD1. The J call may be faulty, since TRBJ2-7 better matches the DNA end. Germline CDR1 MNHEY, CDR2 SMNVEV (reference sequence). The CDR3 extends over 14 amino acids. CDR3 amino acids: CASSVGGRFYEQYF. CDR3 DNA: TGTGCCAGCAGTGTAGGGGGCAGATTCTACGAGCAGTACTTC.

The table lists this clonotype with a few counts. This chain links TRBV5-4 with TRBJ2-1; D may be TRBD1 (5 bases). This CDR3 spans 15 amino acids. CDR1 is SGHNT and CDR2 is YYREEE in the germline V gene (reference sequence). V shed 3 bases and J shed 5 bases, with 15 bases lying between them. The CDR3 region has the DNA TGTGCCAGCAGCTCCGCAGGGATTACAAACAATGAGCAGTTCTTC. Amino acid sequence: CASSSAGITNNEQFF.

V usage is TRBV7-9 and J usage is TRBJ2-5; 12 nucleotides align to TRBD2. CDR1 SEHNR and CDR2 FQNEAQ come from the germline V gene (reference sequence). CDR3 size: 15 residues. The V gene end was trimmed by 5 bases and the J gene end by 4 bases; junction bases not matched to a gene: 5. CDR3 coding DNA: TGTGCCAGCAGCCCGACTAGCGGGAGCCTAGAGACCCAGTACTTC. Its translation: CASSPTSGSLETQYF.

The J gene is TRBJ1-2, the V gene TRBV7-2; D is uncertain. The V gene lost 4 bases and the J gene lost 4 bases, with 16 bases spanning the gap. Germline V CDR1 and CDR2: SGHTA, FQGNSA. There are 15 residues in the CDR3. CDR3 region: CASSYRLEGSYGYTF. CDR3 bases: TGTGCCAGCAGCTACCGGCTTGAGGGCAGCTATGGCTACACCTTC. Based on the CDR3 plus reference TRBV7-2 and TRBJ1-2, the full variable domain is GAGVSQSPSNKVTEKGKDVELRCDPISGHTALYWYRQSLGQGLEFLIYFQGNSAPDKSGLPSDRFSAERTGGSVSTLTIQRTQQEDSAVYLCASSYRLEGSYGYTFGSGTRLTVV.

This chain uses TRBV7-6 with TRBJ2-3; weak D call: TRBD1 (5 bases). CDR1 is SGHVS, CDR2 FNYEAQ, per germline. Trimming shortened V by 2 bases and J by 4 bases, and 10 bases separated the two germline ends. The CDR3 runs to 14 residues. Here the CDR3 reads CASSLTGAPDTQYF. CDR3 coding DNA: TGTGCCAGCAGCTTAACAGGAGCGCCAGATACGCAGTATTTT.

The gene calls are TRBV7-9 and TRBJ2-7; 9 positions agree with TRBD2. This CDR3 is built from 13 residues. Germline CDR1 and CDR2: SEHNR and FQNEAQ (reference sequence). The ends lost 5 bases at V and 2 bases at J; junction bases unmatched: 1. For the CDR3, the DNA is TGTGCCAGCAGCCCTAGCGGGGCCTACGAGCAGTACTTC. This encodes CASSPSGAYEQYF.

The chain employs TRBV20-1 and TRBJ2-3; D is ambiguous. This CDR3 contains 13 residues. The V end lost 3 bases, the J end lost 7 bases, and 14 bases lay between the germline ends. From germline, CDR1 is DFQATT and CDR2 SNEGSKA (reference sequence). The CDR3, as DNA: TGCAGTGCTAGTGAGATATACGGATATACGCAGTATTTT. Translating gives CSASEIYGYTQYF.